What follows describes a single TCR beta chain. As yet, its antigen is unknown. Germline lookup yields CDR1 MNHEY and CDR2 SVGAGI. There are 15 residues in the CDR3. J gave up 3 bases and V 6 bases, and 8 bases lay outside the gene matches. The data belong to a study of cytomegalovirus exposure and HLA in healthy donors. Background on the study: A previous analysis identified approximately 120 million unique TCR beta sequences derived from some 200 million T cells. There were roughly 80 million unique TCRs (from HLA-typed donors) in an early data release. Study-wide results and limits: Because they were indistinguishable, some V segments, including TRBV6-2 and TRBV6-3, were excluded.

Primers included in the PCR were 60 Vbeta and 13 Jbeta primers. Clones were sequenced by immunoSEQ multiplex PCR, and TCRdb holds only the in-frame ones, with some missing. The table records under 150,000 clones, around three quarters of them present only once. The V call is TRBV6-5, the J call TRBJ1-5; 7 nucleotides match TRBD1. Sample: PBMCs. This clonotype was sampled from a man aged 30-40 years in good health and CMV-seronegative. CDR3 DNA: TGTGCCAGCAGATCGGGACAGTTCTCCAATCAGCCCCAGCATTTT. Translation gives CASRSGQFSNQPQHF.